This T cell receptor (beta chain) was identified during a study of beta chain features in type 1 diabetes. Findings and caveats of the study: There were fewer insertions and more deletions at the VDJ junctions of type 1 diabetes patients. Type 1 diabetes patients showed a moderate but significant shortening of TCRB CDR3s in all four CD4+ subsets. PCR might favor shorter templates, but any such skew would affect patients and controls equally. A greater similarity of naive, central memory and Treg TCRB repertoires was seen among patients than among healthy donors.

Every isolated RNA sample was fully reverse transcribed, so sequencing captured expressed TCRB transcripts. Measured with immunoSEQ multiplex PCR; TCRdb has only the in-frame clones, and not every one. The sample has approximately 170,000 clones, less than 10% seen once. Germline lookup yields CDR1 SEHNR and CDR2 FQNEAQ (reference sequence). This CDR3 spans 15 amino acids. The junction had 7 bases not matched to a gene; V was cut back by 5 bases and J by 5 bases. On this clone: Its antigen is unidentified.

Only one heparinised blood draw was taken per donor, and its volume averaged around 120 mL. The sequence came from a young man with type 1 diabetes. Sequencing was done on a sample of central memory CD4+ T cells from blood. The chain links TRBV7-9 to TRBJ2-1; 9 bases are a match to TRBD2. CDR3 sequence: CASSQTLAGNNEQFF. The DNA for the CDR3 is TGTGCCAGCAGCCAGACCCTAGCGGGAAACAATGAGCAGTTCTTC.